This TCR beta chain stems from a study of cytomegalovirus exposure and HLA in healthy donors. The PCR used 60 Vbeta and 13 Jbeta primers. Using immunoSEQ multiplex PCR, the repertoire was profiled, and TCRdb retains in-frame clones only, with some absent. The sample holds 160,000 or so clones, around four fifths seen once. Sequencing was performed on PBMCs. This receptor was obtained from a woman between 50 and 59 years old in good health and CMV-seronegative.

The CDR3 DNA follows: TGTGCCAGCAGCTTAGGTTCTAGCGGCAATGAGCAGTTCTTC. Residues: CASSLGSSGNEQFF. This sequence joins TRBV11-3 and TRBJ2-1; 7 bases fit TRBD2. V shed 1 base and J 6 bases; nucleotides not matched to a gene: 3. This CDR3 is 14 amino acids long. From germline, CDR1 is SGHNT and CDR2 YENEEA.